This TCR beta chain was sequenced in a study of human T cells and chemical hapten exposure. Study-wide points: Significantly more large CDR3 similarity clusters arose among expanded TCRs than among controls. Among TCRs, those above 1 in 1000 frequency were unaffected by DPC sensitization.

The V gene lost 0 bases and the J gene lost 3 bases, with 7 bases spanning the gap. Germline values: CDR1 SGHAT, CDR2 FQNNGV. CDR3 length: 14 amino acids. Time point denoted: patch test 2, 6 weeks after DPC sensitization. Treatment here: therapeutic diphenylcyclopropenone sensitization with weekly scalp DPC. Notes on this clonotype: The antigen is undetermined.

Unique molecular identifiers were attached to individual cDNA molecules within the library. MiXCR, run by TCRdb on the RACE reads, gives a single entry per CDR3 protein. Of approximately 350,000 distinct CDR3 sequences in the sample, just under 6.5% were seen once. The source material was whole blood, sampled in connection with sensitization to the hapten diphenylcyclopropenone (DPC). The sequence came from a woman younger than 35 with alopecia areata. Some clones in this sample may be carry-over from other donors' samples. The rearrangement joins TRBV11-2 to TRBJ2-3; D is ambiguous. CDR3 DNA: TGTGCCAGCAGCTTAGATCCTCGTACAGATACGCAGTATTTT. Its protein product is CASSLDPRTDTQYF.